A single sample gave rise to the 21 T cell receptor beta chains below, sequenced in a study of blood T cell repertoires in COVID-19. Libraries were prepared by immunoSEQ multiplex PCR; TCRdb keeps only in-frame clonotypes and omits some of them. The table has approximately 230,000 clones, roughly three quarters seen once; the top ten hold under 4.5%. Sequencing was carried out using peripheral blood. The origin of the receptors is a woman aged 35 to 49 with active or convalescent COVID-19.

This chain joins TRBV2 and TRBJ2-5; TRBD2 matches at 8 bases. Germline loops: CDR1 SNHLY, CDR2 FYNNEI. J lost 2 bases, V lost 8 bases, and 4 bases had no gene match. CDR3 length: 13 residues. The CDR3 sequence is CASAGTRQETQYF. The CDR3 DNA sequence: TGTGCCAGCGCCGGGACTAGGCAAGAGACCCAGTACTTC.

As regards this clone: The same CDR3 arises from other DNA sequences in this sample as well. The chain is built from TRBV9 and TRBJ1-1, with D possibly being TRBD1 (5 bases). CDR3 size: 13 residues. Per the germline V gene, CDR1 is SGDLS and CDR2 is YYNGEE. V lost 1 base to trimming and J lost 1 base, with 5 bases between them. CDR3 protein: CASSVQGNTEAFF. Here the CDR3 DNA reads TGTGCCAGCAGCGTACAGGGGAACACTGAAGCTTTCTTT.

The genes are TRBV27 and TRBJ1-2, with D maybe TRBD1 (6 bases). CDR1 and CDR2 (germline): MNHEY, SMNVEV (reference sequence). This CDR3 is built from 13 residues. V was cut by 3 bases and J by 3 bases, with 8 bases left in between. For the CDR3, the DNA is TGTGCCAGCAGTTTCCGGACAGACTATGGCTACACCTTC. Amino acid sequence: CASSFRTDYGYTF.

The V gene is TRBV10-1, the J gene TRBJ2-7, with 10 bases identical to TRBD1. The V segment lost 6 bases and the J segment 10 bases; nucleotides outside the gene matches: 18. The CDR3 extends over 16 amino acids. Germline assignment: CDR1 WNHNN and CDR2 SYGVQD (reference sequence). The CDR3, as DNA: TGCGCCAGCAGGGAGGAGCTTCCCGGGACAGGGGTTGAACAGTACTTC. Translated: CASREELPGTGVEQYF.

The V call is TRBV20-1, the J call TRBJ1-5, with D perhaps matching TRBD1 (6 bases). Germline CDR1 DFQATT, CDR2 SNEGSKA (reference sequence). The CDR3 runs to 15 residues. The V and J ends lost 4 bases and 7 bases respectively, with 20 bases between them. DNA of the CDR3: TGCAGTGCTATTGACCCGAACAGGGCCGCCCAGCCCCAGCATTTT. This codes for CSAIDPNRAAQPQHF.

This chain connects TRBV7-2 to TRBJ1-3; the D gene is possibly TRBD1 (6 bases). CDR1 SGHTA and CDR2 FQGNSA come from the germline V gene. The CDR3 totals 17 residues. V was clipped by 1 base and J by 4 bases, with 17 bases between them. The CDR3 reads CASSLGGHLLRGNTIYF. The CDR3 DNA reads as TGTGCCAGCAGCTTAGGGGGACATCTACTTCGCGGAAACACCATATATTTT.

The chain recombines TRBV5-1 with TRBJ1-2, with D hard to call. The CDR3 covers 12 residues. Trimming removed 2 bases at V and 8 bases at J, with 10 bases between. CDR1 and CDR2 from the germline V gene are SGHRS and YFSETQ. In DNA, the CDR3 is TGCGCCAGCAGCTTAGACTTGGTGGGCTACACCTTC. Amino acids: CASSLDLVGYTF.

Written as DNA, the CDR3 is TGTGCCAGCAGCCTAGATAACTATGGCTACACCTTC. Residues: CASSLDNYGYTF. The chain employs TRBV12-3 or TRBV12-4 and TRBJ1-2; D is ambiguous. This CDR3 is 12 amino acids long. The germline V and J ends were trimmed by 6 bases and 1 base, with 6 bases remaining between them.

This chain uses TRBV30 with TRBJ1-1, with 9 positions matching TRBD1. J was trimmed by 0 bases and V by 1 base; bases with no gene match: 3. This CDR3 region has 15 residues. The germline V gene encodes CDR1 GTSNPN and CDR2 SVGIG (reference sequence). CDR3 in amino acids: CAWSAQGAMNTEAFF. CDR3 DNA: TGTGCCTGGAGTGCACAGGGGGCAATGAACACTGAAGCTTTCTTT. Supplemented by reference TRBV30 and TRBJ1-1, the full variable domain reads SQTIHQWPATLVQPVGSPLSLECTVEGTSNPNLYWYRQAAGRGLQLLFYSVGIGQISSEVPQNLSASRPQDRQFILSSKKLLLSDSGFYLCAWSAQGAMNTEAFFGQGTRLTVV.

V and J are TRBV30 and TRBJ1-6; D uncertain. The CDR3 spans 14 residues. Trimming shortened V by 5 bases and J by 5 bases, and 13 bases separated the two germline ends. Germline CDR1 and CDR2: GTSNPN and SVGIG (reference sequence). The CDR3 region is CAWAQVTHNSPLHF. Here the CDR3 DNA reads TGTGCCTGGGCGCAAGTCACCCATAATTCACCCCTCCACTTT.

The gene calls are TRBV30 and TRBJ2-7; possibly TRBD1 for D (6 bases). The germline V gene encodes CDR1 GTSNPN and CDR2 SVGIG (reference sequence). Trimming shortened V by 1 base and J by 5 bases, and 15 bases separated the two germline ends. The CDR3 runs 14 residues. The CDR3 region is CAWSGELGADEQYV. The CDR3 region has the DNA TGTGCCTGGAGTGGTGAGTTGGGGGCGGACGAGCAGTACGTC.

CDR3 region: CASSSPSGGGTDTQYF. In nucleotides, the CDR3 is TGTGCCAGCAGCTCCCCTAGCGGGGGGGGCACAGATACGCAGTATTTT. This chain uses TRBV4-2 with TRBJ2-3; 12 nucleotides line up with TRBD2. The CDR3 sequence is 16 residues long. Germline V lookup: CDR1 LGHNA, CDR2 YNFKEQ. V lost 5 bases, J lost 1 base, and 4 bases stayed unmatched.

This clone has only a few counts. The rearrangement uses TRBV14 and TRBJ2-2; 7 nucleotides line up with TRBD1. V lost 10 bases, J lost 2 bases, and 10 bases stayed unmatched. The CDR3 covers 15 residues. Germline CDR1 SGHDN, CDR2 FVKESK. CDR3 DNA: TGTGCCACCCAAGAGGGACAGAGAAACACCGGGGAGCTGTTTTTT. It is translated as CATQEGQRNTGELFF.

This chain joins TRBV2 and TRBJ2-3, with TRBD1 matching 7 bases. The germline CDR1 and CDR2 sequences are SNHLY and FYNNEI. The junction had 7 bases not matched to a gene; V was cut back by 6 bases and J by 1 base. The CDR3 runs 15 residues. CDR3 region: CASRGKGARTDTQYF. The CDR3 DNA reads TGTGCCAGCAGGGGAAAGGGGGCTCGCACAGATACGCAGTATTTT.

The genes are TRBV28 and TRBJ2-1, with 8 nucleotides matching TRBD2. Germline assignment: CDR1 MDHEN and CDR2 SYDVKM. This CDR3 is built from 18 residues. The trim removed 3 bases at V and 5 bases at J, leaving 15 bases unmatched. The CDR3 is CASSLSRGGRGVDNEQFF. CDR3 bases: TGTGCCAGCAGTTTGAGCCGTGGTGGGCGGGGGGTAGACAATGAGCAGTTCTTC. The full variable domain, rest sourced from reference TRBV28 and TRBJ2-1, is DVKVTQSSRYLVKRTGEKVFLECVQDMDHENMFWYRQDPGLGLRLIYFSYDVKMKEKGDIPEGYSVSREKKERFSLILESASTNQTSMYLCASSLSRGGRGVDNEQFFGPGTRLTVL.

The chain uses TRBV4-1 and TRBJ1-4; the D gene is possibly TRBD1 (6 bases). Trimming took off 4 bases at V and 0 bases at J, with 21 bases between the two ends. Germline V gene sequence: CDR1 MGHRA, CDR2 YSYEKL. This CDR3 has 19 residues. For the CDR3, the DNA is TGCGCCAGCAGCCGGGGGCCGTTGACGGAAAAGTCAACTAATGAAAAACTGTTTTTT. This translates into CASSRGPLTEKSTNEKLFF.

The chain carries TRBV24-1 and TRBJ1-2; no definite D call. Per the germline V gene, CDR1 is KGHDR and CDR2 is SFDVKD. This CDR3 has 15 residues. The V end was cut by 5 bases, the J end by 5 bases, with 17 bases between. CDR3 protein: CATSAPMGGDYGYTF. CDR3 coding DNA: TGTGCCACCAGTGCACCCATGGGAGGCGATTATGGCTACACCTTC.

The rearrangement joins TRBV5-1 to TRBJ2-3; 7 positions agree with TRBD2. This CDR3 comprises 16 residues. Germline lookup yields CDR1 SGHRS and CDR2 YFSETQ. Trimming at V came to 4 bases and at J to 1 base, leaving 9 bases not matched to a gene. In DNA form, the CDR3 reads TGCGCCAGCAGCCGGGGGGACCTACGGGGCACAGATACGCAGTATTTT. As protein: CASSRGDLRGTDTQYF.

This clone was counted ten times or more. The chain couples TRBV2 to TRBJ2-3; D is ambiguous. Germline values: CDR1 SNHLY, CDR2 FYNNEI. The V gene lost 3 bases and the J gene lost 2 bases, with 9 bases spanning the gap. The length of the CDR3 is 14 residues. CDR3 sequence: CASSETPHTDTQYF. The CDR3 coding sequence is TGTGCCAGCAGTGAGACTCCACACACAGATACGCAGTATTTT.

The count of this clone is one. The V call is TRBV19, the J call TRBJ1-5; no clear D. Per germline, CDR1 LNHDA and CDR2 SQIVND (reference sequence). The CDR3 spans 15 residues. V was trimmed by 3 bases and J by 3 bases, leaving 12 bases between them. CDR3 DNA: TGTGCCAGTAGTATTGCTCAGGCGTTCAATCAGCCCCAGCATTTT. This codes for CASSIAQAFNQPQHF.

In DNA form, the CDR3 reads TGTGCCAGTAGTACCAACTCCGGGACAGGGCAGTTCTTC. Amino acids: CASSTNSGTGQFF. The chain links TRBV19 to TRBJ2-1, with TRBD1 matching 8 bases. The CDR3 spans 13 residues. The V gene end was trimmed by 4 bases and the J gene end by 12 bases; junction bases not matched to a gene: 8. Germline lookup yields CDR1 LNHDA and CDR2 SQIVND (reference sequence).